A single sample is the source of the 16 T cell receptor beta chains below, sequenced in a study of blood T cell repertoires in COVID-19. Profiling relied on immunoSEQ multiplex PCR, and the TCRdb table lists in-frame clones only, not all of them. Among some 110,000 clones, 84% were seen once, and the ten largest hold 14%. The sample comprised peripheral blood. The receptors were sampled from a woman in her sixties or seventies with acute or convalescent COVID-19.

V and J are TRBV9 and TRBJ1-2; TRBD1 matches 8 bases. Germline assignment: CDR1 SGDLS and CDR2 YYNGEE. Unmatched junction bases numbered 14, after V lost 3 bases and J lost 4 bases. The CDR3 totals 17 residues. CDR3 sequence reads: CASSAGTGEPTFYGYTF. The CDR3 DNA follows: TGTGCCAGCAGCGCGGGGACAGGAGAGCCGACATTCTATGGCTACACCTTC.

The chain combines TRBV7-6 with TRBJ2-2; 9 bases line up with TRBD2. The CDR3 spans 16 residues. With V trimmed by 0 bases and J by 2 bases, 1 base remained unmatched. Germline assignment: CDR1 SGHVS and CDR2 FNYEAQ. Written as DNA, the CDR3 is TGTGCCAGCAGCTTAGCTAGCGGGGGTAACACCGGGGAGCTGTTTTTT. Encoded protein: CASSLASGGNTGELFF.

The V and J genes are TRBV2 and TRBJ2-3, with 7 positions matching TRBD2. The CDR3 runs 17 residues. CDR1 is SNHLY and CDR2 is FYNNEI in the germline V gene. V lost 2 bases, J lost 0 bases, and 8 bases stayed unmatched. The CDR3 protein is CASSEYAGVASTDTQYF. The DNA for the CDR3 is TGTGCCAGCAGTGAATATGCGGGAGTCGCTAGCACAGATACGCAGTATTTT.

The J gene is TRBJ2-3, the V gene TRBV7-2; a possible D gene is TRBD2 (6 bases). The CDR3 covers 12 residues. Germline assignment: CDR1 SGHTA and CDR2 FQGNSA. V dropped 5 bases and J dropped 11 bases, with 14 bases sitting between them. The CDR3: CASSEQDYLQYF. CDR3 nucleotides: TGTGCCAGCAGCGAGCAGGACTACTTGCAGTATTTT. The whole variable domain, filled in from reference TRBV7-2 and TRBJ2-3, reads GAGVSQSPSNKVTEKGKDVELRCDPISGHTALYWYRQSLGQGLEFLIYFQGNSAPDKSGLPSDRFSAERTGGSVSTLTIQRTQQEDSAVYLCASSEQDYLQYFGPGTRLTVL.

The genes are TRBV14 and TRBJ2-1, with 11 bases fitting TRBD2. V was pared by 4 bases and J by 7 bases, with 6 bases of the junction left unmatched. The germline V gene encodes CDR1 SGHDN and CDR2 FVKESK. This CDR3 region has 15 residues. The CDR3 sequence is CASSLTSGRLNEQFF. The DNA of the CDR3 is TGTGCCAGCAGCCTAACTAGCGGGAGACTGAATGAGCAGTTCTTC.

This chain joins TRBV6-5 and TRBJ2-1, with D tentatively TRBD2 (5 bases). The CDR3 contains 14 residues. Trimming cost V 8 bases and J 5 bases, with 16 bases left between them. CDR1 is MNHEY, CDR2 SVGAGI, per germline. The DNA for the CDR3 is TGTGCCAGCGCCCCCCGGAGGCCGGACAATGAGCAGTTCTTC. Its translation is CASAPRRPDNEQFF.

V usage is TRBV4-2 and J usage is TRBJ2-7; 9 bases map to TRBD2. Germline CDR1 LGHNA, CDR2 YNFKEQ. The ends lost 0 bases at V and 4 bases at J; junction bases unmatched: 7. CDR3 length equals 16 residues. CDR3 coding DNA: TGTGCCAGCAGCCAAGATCCCCCTAGCGGGAATTACGAGCAGTACTTC. The encoded protein is CASSQDPPSGNYEQYF.

The chain uses TRBV4-1 and TRBJ2-7, with 12 bases identical to TRBD1. The CDR3 totals 15 residues. Germline V gives CDR1 MGHRA, CDR2 YSYEKL. V gave up 6 bases and J gave up 6 bases; unmatched junction bases: 9. DNA for the CDR3: TGCGCCAGCAGACCCGGGACAGGGGGCTTCGGCGAGCAGTACTTC. Encoded protein: CASRPGTGGFGEQYF.

The chain couples TRBV19 to TRBJ1-3; tentative D call: TRBD1 (6 bases). Trimming shortened V by 6 bases and J by 0 bases, and 12 bases separated the two germline ends. The CDR3 has 15 amino acids. Germline V gives CDR1 LNHDA, CDR2 SQIVND (reference sequence). CDR3 nucleotide sequence: TGTGCCAGTAGCGAGCGAGGGGGCTCTGGAAACACCATATATTTT. Translated, it gives CASSERGGSGNTIYF.

The V gene is TRBV5-5, the J gene TRBJ1-2, with 7 bases aligning to TRBD1. The CDR3 length is 12 residues. From germline, CDR1 is SGHKS and CDR2 YYEKEE (reference sequence). Losses at the gene ends were 6 bases for V and 6 bases for J; bases not matched to a gene: 5. In nucleotides, the CDR3 is TGTGCCAGCACCCTAGGGGGCCATGGCTACACCTTC. Protein sequence: CASTLGGHGYTF.

The rearrangement links TRBV23-1 to TRBJ2-1, with 8 bases identical to TRBD1. TRBV23-1 is annotated as an ORF whose role is uncertain. The CDR3 runs to 20 residues. V shed 4 bases, J shed 8 bases, and the junction held 25 bases outside the gene matches. The CDR3 is CASSRGQGRLARGQWDEQFF. In DNA form, the CDR3 reads TGCGCCAGCAGTCGAGGACAGGGTAGGCTAGCGAGGGGTCAGTGGGATGAGCAGTTCTTC.

This chain joins TRBV18 and TRBJ1-5; tentative D call: TRBD1 (6 bases). This CDR3 is built from 14 residues. The germline gives CDR1 KGHSH, CDR2 LQKENI. Trimming took off 4 bases at V and 1 base at J, with 8 bases between the two ends. This CDR3 is CASSQGGSNQPQHF. The CDR3 DNA reads TGTGCCAGCTCACAGGGGGGGAGCAATCAGCCCCAGCATTTT.

V is TRBV28 and J is TRBJ1-6; TRBD1 agrees at 9 bases. Unmatched junction bases numbered 5, after V lost 3 bases and J lost 5 bases. The CDR3 contains 16 residues. CDR1 and CDR2 from the germline V gene are MDHEN and SYDVKM. The CDR3 here is CASSFRQGGDNSPLHF. CDR3 DNA: TGTGCCAGCAGTTTTCGACAGGGGGGGGATAATTCACCCCTCCACTTT.

The chain couples TRBV28 to TRBJ2-1; unclear D gene. The V end lost 3 bases, the J end lost 2 bases, and 8 bases lay between the germline ends. The V gene's germline CDR1 is MDHEN and CDR2 SYDVKM. The length of the CDR3 is 14 residues. The CDR3 sequence is CASSFGSPYNEQFF. The CDR3 bases are TGTGCCAGCAGTTTCGGTAGCCCCTACAATGAGCAGTTCTTC.

This clone was seen only once. This sequence joins TRBV20-1 and TRBJ1-1; tentatively, D is TRBD1 (6 bases). The CDR3 is 11 amino acids. With 5 bases removed from V and 7 bases from J, the gap between germline ends came to 11 bases. In germline, CDR1 is DFQATT, CDR2 SNEGSKA (reference sequence). CDR3 coding DNA: TGCAGTGCTCCGGACAGAGATGAAGCTTTCTTT. It codes for CSAPDRDEAFF.

The gene calls are TRBV29-1 and TRBJ1-1, with D tentatively TRBD1 (6 bases). This CDR3 comprises 15 residues. The V gene's germline CDR1 is SQVTM and CDR2 ANQGSEA. V lost 3 bases and J lost 3, with 17 bases in between. CDR3 in amino acids: CSVESAGASDTEAFF. The CDR3 DNA follows: TGCAGCGTTGAGTCGGCAGGGGCCTCGGACACTGAAGCTTTCTTT. Supplemented by reference TRBV29-1 and TRBJ1-1, the full variable domain reads SAVISQKPSRDICQRGTSLTIQCQVDSQVTMMFWYRQQPGQSLTLIATANQGSEATYESGFVIDKFPISRPNLTFSTLTVSNMSPEDSSIYLCSVESAGASDTEAFFGQGTRLTVV.